This TCR beta chain was sequenced for a study of blood T cell repertoires in COVID-19. This clone was picked up one time. Here immunoSEQ multiplex PCR was the method, and the copy in TCRdb shows in-frame clones only, minus some. This table has under 250,000 clones, around 90% appearing once. CDR1 is PRHDT and CDR2 is FYEKMQ in the germline V gene (reference sequence). V shed 6 bases, J shed 6 bases, and the junction held 4 bases outside the gene matches. The CDR3 spans 13 residues. The rearrangement uses TRBV13 and TRBJ2-2; 7 bases map to TRBD1. The material sequenced was PBMCs or T cells enriched from blood (not recorded which). The clonotype comes from a woman aged 25 to 39 with acute COVID-19. CDR3: CASRRQGAGELFF. CDR3 in DNA: TGTGCCAGCAGAAGACAGGGTGCCGGGGAGCTGTTTTTT.